This T cell receptor (beta chain) came from a study of response to subunit inactivated influenza vaccine. The CDR3 spans 15 residues. V lost 5 bases to trimming and J lost 7 bases; unmatched junction nucleotides: 14. Germline V gene sequence: CDR1 SEHNR, CDR2 FQNEAQ (reference sequence). TCRdb called the RT-PCR reads again in MiXCR, with one record for every CDR3 protein. Here the sample spans 600,000 to 850,000 distinct CDR3 sequences, 14% being singletons. This clonotype was counted only a few times. V and J are TRBV7-9 and TRBJ2-7, with TRBD2 identical over 7 bases. The material was PBMCs from blood, obtained less than 15 days before vaccination. This clonotype originated in a man in his fifties who received an inactivated influenza vaccine. DNA of the CDR3: TGTGCCAGCAGCGGGAGGGCCGGGCCCCTTAATGAGCAGTACTTC. Translation: CASSGRAGPLNEQYF. The whole variable domain, filled in from reference TRBV7-9 and TRBJ2-7, reads DTGVSQNPRHKITKRGQNVTFRCDPISEHNRLYWYRQTLGQGPEFLTYFQNEAQLEKSRLLSDRFSAERPKGSFSTLEIQRTEQGDSAMYLCASSGRAGPLNEQYFGPGTRLTVT.